A selection of T cell receptor beta chains follows, all from one sample in a study of blood T cell repertoires in COVID-19. The method was immunoSEQ multiplex PCR; TCRdb's version includes in-frame clones alone and lacks a portion of them. The profile shows roughly 66,000 clones, approximately 91% of them singletons. Sequences were obtained from peripheral blood. These TCRs come from a human donor in a cohort sampled during active COVID-19. Both conserved end residues are part of each CDR3. D genes are given only for firm matches. Rows give clone size only sometimes, using once, few, many, or a class for an expanded clone.

V	size	D	J	DNA	CDR3
TRBV7-2	.	.	TRBJ1-2	TGTGCCATCTGGACACCCTCTAACTATGGCTACACCTTC	CAIWTPSNYGYTF
TRBV11-2	.	TRBD1	TRBJ2-7	TGTGCCAGCAGCCAGAGACAGGGGGCGCAATCCGAGCAGTACTTC	CASSQRQGAQSEQYF
TRBV6-2/TRBV6-3	.	TRBD1	TRBJ2-1	TGTGCCAGCAGCACCGGGACAGGGGGTGGTGAGCAGTTCTTC	CASSTGTGGGEQFF
TRBV6-2/TRBV6-3	.	.	TRBJ2-3	TGTGCCAGCAGTTACTCCAGTCCCAGGGCGGGACGCCGTAGCACAGATACGCAGTATTTT	CASSYSSPRAGRRSTDTQYF
TRBV7-2	.	.	TRBJ2-5	TGTGCCAGCAGCTTAGGGGGCAGGGGCCAGGTAAAAGAGACCCAGTACTTC	CASSLGGRGQVKETQYF
TRBV12-3/TRBV12-4	.	.	TRBJ1-1	TGTGCCAGCAGTTTAGAGTCAGGGAGGGTAGCTTTCTTT	CASSLESGRVAFF
TRBV2	.	TRBD1	TRBJ1-2	TGTGCCAGCAGGGAACAGGGGTCGTCTATCGGCTACACCTTC	CASREQGSSIGYTF
TRBV5-6	.	.	TRBJ2-3	TGTGCCAGCAGCTCTTACTTAGCGACCCCTCTAAACACAGATACGCAGTATTTT	CASSSYLATPLNTDTQYF
TRBV30	.	TRBD1	TRBJ1-1	TGTGCCCGAACGGGACAGGGTAACACTGAAGCTTTCTTT	CARTGQGNTEAFF
TRBV7-9	.	.	TRBJ1-4	TGTGCCAGCAGCTTAGGCGGGGGCGCGGGAACTAATGAAAAACTGTTTTTT	CASSLGGGAGTNEKLFF
TRBV28	.	.	TRBJ1-3	TGTGCCAGCAGCCTCGCTGGAAACACCATATATTTT	CASSLAGNTIYF
TRBV15	.	TRBD2	TRBJ2-3	TGTGCCACCAGCAGGGAAAGCGGGGAAAGCACAGATACGCAGTATTTT	CATSRESGESTDTQYF
TRBV30	few	.	TRBJ1-5	TGTGCCTGGAGTCCAGGGTATAGCAATCAGCCCCAGCATTTT	CAWSPGYSNQPQHF
TRBV30	once	.	TRBJ2-3	TGTGCCTGGAATCGGGGGAGCACAGATACGCAGTATTTT	CAWNRGSTDTQYF
TRBV9	.	TRBD2	TRBJ2-1	TGTGCCAGCAGCCCCACGCTAGCGGGGGGGCTCAATGAGCAGTTCTTC	CASSPTLAGGLNEQFF
TRBV12-3/TRBV12-4	.	.	TRBJ2-7	TGTGCCAGCAGGGACACTTTGAACTACGAGCAGTACTTC	CASRDTLNYEQYF
TRBV25-1	.	.	TRBJ1-2	TGTGCCAGCGGGGGCCTGGCAGGGCTCGGCTACACCTTC	CASGGLAGLGYTF
TRBV7-2	.	TRBD1	TRBJ1-2	TGTGCCAGCAGCGCCGGGACAGGGGGCCTGGTCTATGGCTACACCTTC	CASSAGTGGLVYGYTF
TRBV2	.	TRBD1	TRBJ2-5	TGTGCCACCTCCGGGGACAGGGGAGAGACCCAGTACTTC	CATSGDRGETQYF
TRBV5-1	.	TRBD1	TRBJ2-5	TGCGCCAGCAGCCCCAACAGGGGGCGGGAGACCCAGTACTTC	CASSPNRGRETQYF
TRBV9	.	.	TRBJ2-3	TGTGCCAGCACTCGGGACTCTGGATGGTTTGGGAACACGCAGTATTTT	CASTRDSGWFGNTQYF
TRBV25-1	.	TRBD1	TRBJ2-1	TGTGCCAGCAAAGGACAGGGCCCCTGGCTCAATGAGCAGTTCTTC	CASKGQGPWLNEQFF
TRBV18	.	.	TRBJ1-1	TGTGCCAGCTCACCCACGGGTTTTAGCACTGAAGCTTTCTTT	CASSPTGFSTEAFF
TRBV6-5	once	.	TRBJ1-1	TGTGCCAGCAGTTACTCGATAGTCCTGAACACTGAAGCTTTCTTT	CASSYSIVLNTEAFF
TRBV28	.	TRBD2	TRBJ2-5	TGTGCCAGCAGCGCAAGCGGGAACCGAGAGACCCAGTACTTC	CASSASGNRETQYF
TRBV2	.	TRBD1	TRBJ1-2	TGTGCCAGGGAAGGACAGGGAACTGGGAGTCACACCTTC	CAREGQGTGSHTF
TRBV11-2	.	.	TRBJ2-3	TGTGCCAGCAGCTTAGGCGGTGGGGGGGGGCAGAGGGATACGCAGTATTTT	CASSLGGGGGQRDTQYF
TRBV28	.	.	TRBJ1-1	TGTGCCAGCAGTTCCCGACTCCGGAGGAACACTGAAGCTTTCTTT	CASSSRLRRNTEAFF
TRBV9	.	TRBD2	TRBJ2-2	TGTGCCAGCAGCTTTACTAGCGGACCGAACACCGGGGAGCTGTTTTTT	CASSFTSGPNTGELFF
TRBV5-1	.	TRBD1	TRBJ2-1	TGCGCCAGCAGCTTGTTTCCCGGGACAGGGCGGGATGAGCAGTTCTTC	CASSLFPGTGRDEQFF
TRBV6-2/TRBV6-3	.	.	TRBJ1-1	TGTGCCAGCAGTCAGGTAATGAACACTGAAGCTTTCTTT	CASSQVMNTEAFF
TRBV4-3	.	.	TRBJ1-2	TGCGCCAGCAGCCAAGATCTCGTGTTTCGCTATGGCTACACCTTC	CASSQDLVFRYGYTF
TRBV6-2/TRBV6-3	.	TRBD1	TRBJ2-6	TGTGCCAGCAGTTTTCATTCGGGACAGAGTTTCTCTGGGGCCAACGTCCTGACTTTC	CASSFHSGQSFSGANVLTF
TRBV9	once	TRBD1	TRBJ2-1	TGTGCCAGCAGCGTAGACGTGAGGGCAGGGGGCCTTGAGCAGTTCTTC	CASSVDVRAGGLEQFF
TRBV6-6	.	.	TRBJ1-1	TGTGCCAGCAGCGACGACCCAGGGCCCACTGAAGCTTTCTTT	CASSDDPGPTEAFF
TRBV5-1	.	TRBD2	TRBJ2-3	TGCGCCAGTAACACCCCTAGCGGGGGGGCCGGTACGCAGTATTTT	CASNTPSGGAGTQYF
TRBV3-1/TRBV3-2	.	TRBD2	TRBJ2-5	TGTGCCAGCAGCCAAGATTCGCGGGGGGGCGGTGAGACCCAGTACTTC	CASSQDSRGGGETQYF
TRBV18	.	.	TRBJ1-1	TGTGCCAGCTCACCACAACGACAGCGAGAAATGAACACTGAAGCTTTCTTT	CASSPQRQREMNTEAFF
TRBV4-3	.	.	TRBJ2-1	TGCGCCAGCAGCCAAGTGGTGGGGCCCAATGAGCAGTTCTTC	CASSQVVGPNEQFF
TRBV27	.	.	TRBJ1-2	TGTGCCAGCAGTTTATTTCCGACAGCCGCGAGCGTCTATGGCTACACCTTC	CASSLFPTAASVYGYTF
TRBV28	.	.	TRBJ1-5	TGTGCCAGCAGTTTGGCGGGGGAGCCCCAGCATTTT	CASSLAGEPQHF